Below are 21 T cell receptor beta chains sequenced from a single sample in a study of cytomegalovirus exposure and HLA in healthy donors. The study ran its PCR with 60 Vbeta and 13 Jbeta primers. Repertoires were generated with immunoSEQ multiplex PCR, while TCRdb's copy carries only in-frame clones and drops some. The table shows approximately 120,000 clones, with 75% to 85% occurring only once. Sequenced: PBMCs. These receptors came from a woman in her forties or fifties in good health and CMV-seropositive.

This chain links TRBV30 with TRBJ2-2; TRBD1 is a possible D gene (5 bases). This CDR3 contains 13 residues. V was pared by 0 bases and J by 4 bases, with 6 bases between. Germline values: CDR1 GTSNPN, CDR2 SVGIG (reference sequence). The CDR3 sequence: CAWSVRGTGELFF. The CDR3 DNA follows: TGTGCCTGGAGTGTAAGGGGCACCGGGGAGCTGTTTTTT. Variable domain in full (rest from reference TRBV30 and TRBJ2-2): SQTIHQWPATLVQPVGSPLSLECTVEGTSNPNLYWYRQAAGRGLQLLFYSVGIGQISSEVPQNLSASRPQDRQFILSSKKLLLSDSGFYLCAWSVRGTGELFFGEGSRLTVL.

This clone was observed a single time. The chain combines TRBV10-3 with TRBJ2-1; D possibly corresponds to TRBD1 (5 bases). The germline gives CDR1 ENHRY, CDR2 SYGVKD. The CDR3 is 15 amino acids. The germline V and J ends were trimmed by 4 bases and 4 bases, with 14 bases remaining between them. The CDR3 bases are TGTGCCATCAGTGGGCGAGGACAAAAGTACAATGAGCAGTTCTTC. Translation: CAISGRGQKYNEQFF.

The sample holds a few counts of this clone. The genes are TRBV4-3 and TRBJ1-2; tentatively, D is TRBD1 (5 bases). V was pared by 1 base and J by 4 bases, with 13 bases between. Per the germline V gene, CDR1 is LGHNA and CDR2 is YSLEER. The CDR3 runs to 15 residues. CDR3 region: CASSQGTPPGYGYTF. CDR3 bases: TGCGCCAGCAGCCAAGGGACACCGCCAGGCTATGGCTACACCTTC.

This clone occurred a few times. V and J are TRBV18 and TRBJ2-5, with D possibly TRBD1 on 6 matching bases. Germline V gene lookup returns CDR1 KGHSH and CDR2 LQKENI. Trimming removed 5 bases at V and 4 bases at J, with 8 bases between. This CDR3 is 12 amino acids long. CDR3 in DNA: TGTGCCAGCTCATCGGACAGAGAGACCCAGTACTTC. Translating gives CASSSDRETQYF.

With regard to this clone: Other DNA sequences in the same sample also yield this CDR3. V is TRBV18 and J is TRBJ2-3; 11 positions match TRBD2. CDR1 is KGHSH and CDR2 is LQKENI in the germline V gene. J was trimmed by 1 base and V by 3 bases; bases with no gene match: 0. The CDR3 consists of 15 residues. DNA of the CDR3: TGTGCCAGCTCACCGACTAGCGGGGGCACAGATACGCAGTATTTT. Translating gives CASSPTSGGTDTQYF.

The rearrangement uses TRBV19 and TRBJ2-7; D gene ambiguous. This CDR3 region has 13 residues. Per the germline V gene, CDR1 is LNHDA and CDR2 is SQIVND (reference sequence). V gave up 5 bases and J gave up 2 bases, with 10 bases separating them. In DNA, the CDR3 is TGTGCCAGTAGTGTGACTGCCGCCTACGAGCAGTACTTC. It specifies CASSVTAAYEQYF.

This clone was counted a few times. CDR3 DNA: TGTGCCAGCAGTACCGGACTCACGAATGTAGAGACCCAGTACTTC. Residues: CASSTGLTNVETQYF. The chain combines TRBV6-5 with TRBJ2-5, with D tentatively TRBD2 (5 bases). The CDR3 loop spans 15 amino acids. V lost 5 bases and J lost 4, with 17 bases in between. The germline CDR1 and CDR2 sequences are MNHEY and SVGAGI.

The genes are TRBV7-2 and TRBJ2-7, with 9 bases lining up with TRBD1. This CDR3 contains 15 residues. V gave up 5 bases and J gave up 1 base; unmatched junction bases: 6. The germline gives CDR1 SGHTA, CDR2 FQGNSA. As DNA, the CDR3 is TGTGCCAGCAGCGTGTCCGGGACAGGGTCCTACGAGCAGTACTTC. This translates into CASSVSGTGSYEQYF.

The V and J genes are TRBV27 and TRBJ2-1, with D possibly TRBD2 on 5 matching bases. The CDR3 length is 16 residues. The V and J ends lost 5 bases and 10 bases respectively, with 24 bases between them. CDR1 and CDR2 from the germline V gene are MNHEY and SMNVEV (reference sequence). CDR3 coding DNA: TGTGCCAGCAGTCCCGACACTATTACCACGTGGAGGGAGCAGTTCTTC. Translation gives CASSPDTITTWREQFF.

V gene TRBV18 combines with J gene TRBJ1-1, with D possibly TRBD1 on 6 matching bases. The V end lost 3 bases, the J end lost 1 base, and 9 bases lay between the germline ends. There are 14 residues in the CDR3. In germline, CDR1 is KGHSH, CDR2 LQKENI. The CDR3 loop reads CASSPGTWNTEAFF. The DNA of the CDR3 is TGTGCCAGCTCACCTGGGACATGGAACACTGAAGCTTTCTTT.

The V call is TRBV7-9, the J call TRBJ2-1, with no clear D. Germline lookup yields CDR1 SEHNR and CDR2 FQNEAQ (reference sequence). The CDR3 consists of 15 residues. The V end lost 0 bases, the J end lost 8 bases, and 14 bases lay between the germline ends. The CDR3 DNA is TGTGCCAGCAGCTTAGCGCTAGGCACCGCCGATGAGCAGTTCTTC. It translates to CASSLALGTADEQFF.

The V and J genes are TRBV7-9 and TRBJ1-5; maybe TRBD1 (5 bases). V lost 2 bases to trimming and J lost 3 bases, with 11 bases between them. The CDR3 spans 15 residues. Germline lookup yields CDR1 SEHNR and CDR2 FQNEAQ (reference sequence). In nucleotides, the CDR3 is TGTGCCAGCAGCTTAATGGGGGGAGTCAATCAGCCCCAGCATTTT. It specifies CASSLMGGVNQPQHF.

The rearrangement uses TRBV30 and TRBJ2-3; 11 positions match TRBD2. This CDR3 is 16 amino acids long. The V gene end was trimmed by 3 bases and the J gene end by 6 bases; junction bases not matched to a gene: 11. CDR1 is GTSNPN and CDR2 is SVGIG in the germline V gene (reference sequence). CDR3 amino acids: CAWSRPGLAARDTQYF. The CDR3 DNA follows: TGTGCCTGGAGCCGACCGGGACTAGCGGCCCGGGATACGCAGTATTTT.

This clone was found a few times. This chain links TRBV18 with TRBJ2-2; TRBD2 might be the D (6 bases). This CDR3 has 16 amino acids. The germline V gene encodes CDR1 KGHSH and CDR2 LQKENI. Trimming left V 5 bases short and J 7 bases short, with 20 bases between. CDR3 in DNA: TGTGCCAGCTCAGCAACTAGCCGACCCCCCGGCGGGGAGCTGTTTTTT. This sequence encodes CASSATSRPPGGELFF.

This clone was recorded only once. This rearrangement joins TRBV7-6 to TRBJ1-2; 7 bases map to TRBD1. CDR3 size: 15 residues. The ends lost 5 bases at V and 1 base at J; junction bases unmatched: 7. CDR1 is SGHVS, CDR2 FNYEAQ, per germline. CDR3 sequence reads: CASSPGDRFNYGYTF. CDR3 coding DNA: TGTGCCAGCAGCCCCGGGGACAGATTTAACTATGGCTACACCTTC.

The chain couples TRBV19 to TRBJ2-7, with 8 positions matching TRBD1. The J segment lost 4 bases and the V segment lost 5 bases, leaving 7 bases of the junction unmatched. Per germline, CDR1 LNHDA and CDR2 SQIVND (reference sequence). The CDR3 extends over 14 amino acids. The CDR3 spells CASSPRDRQYEQYF. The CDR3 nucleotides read TGTGCCAGTAGTCCGCGGGACAGGCAATACGAGCAGTACTTC.

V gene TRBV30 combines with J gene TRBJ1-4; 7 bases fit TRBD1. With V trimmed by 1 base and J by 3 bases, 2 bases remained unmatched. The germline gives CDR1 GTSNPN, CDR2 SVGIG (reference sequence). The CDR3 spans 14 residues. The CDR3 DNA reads TGTGCCTGGAGTGAGGGACAGCCTAATGAAAAACTGTTTTTT. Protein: CAWSEGQPNEKLFF.

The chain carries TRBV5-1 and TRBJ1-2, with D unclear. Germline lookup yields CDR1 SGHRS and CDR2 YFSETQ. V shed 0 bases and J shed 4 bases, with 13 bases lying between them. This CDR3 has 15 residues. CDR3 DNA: TGCGCCAGCAGCTTGGATCCGGGGAAGGCCTATGGCTACACCTTC. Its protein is CASSLDPGKAYGYTF.

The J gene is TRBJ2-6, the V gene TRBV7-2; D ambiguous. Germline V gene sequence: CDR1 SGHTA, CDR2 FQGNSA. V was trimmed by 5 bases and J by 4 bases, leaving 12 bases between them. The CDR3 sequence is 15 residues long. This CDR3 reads CASSILSLGANVLTF. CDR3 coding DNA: TGTGCCAGCAGCATACTTAGTCTGGGGGCCAACGTCCTGACTTTC.

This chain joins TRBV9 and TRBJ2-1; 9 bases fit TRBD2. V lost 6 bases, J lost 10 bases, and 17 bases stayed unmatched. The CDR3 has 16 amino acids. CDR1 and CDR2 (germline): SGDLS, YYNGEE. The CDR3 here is CASNPLSSGTLLEQFF. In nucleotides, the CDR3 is TGTGCCAGCAACCCACTCTCTAGCGGGACCCTTTTGGAGCAGTTCTTC.

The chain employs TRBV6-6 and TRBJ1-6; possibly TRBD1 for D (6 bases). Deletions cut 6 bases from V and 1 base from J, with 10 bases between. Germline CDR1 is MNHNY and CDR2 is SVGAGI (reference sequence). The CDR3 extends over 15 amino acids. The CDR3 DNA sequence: TGTGCCAGCAGCACAAGGGGGTCCTATAATTCACCCCTCCACTTT. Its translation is CASSTRGSYNSPLHF.